The next 7 T cell receptor beta chains were all read from a single sample in a study of blood T cell repertoires in COVID-19. Generated by immunoSEQ multiplex PCR, the TCRdb table keeps only in-frame clones and is missing some. The sample contains 40,000 to 60,000 clones, approximately 84% of which appear only once. The sequencing sample was made of peripheral blood. These receptor sequences come from an elderly woman with COVID-19, enrolled during active disease.

This clone appeared once. This sequence joins TRBV5-4 and TRBJ1-2; 12 bases fit TRBD1. CDR1 is SGHNT, CDR2 YYREEE, per germline (reference sequence). The CDR3 is 16 residues long. V shed 5 bases and J 1 base; nucleotides not matched to a gene: 6. The CDR3 reads CASSTGTGGSNYGYTF. The CDR3 coding sequence is TGTGCCAGCAGTACGGGGACAGGGGGCAGTAACTATGGCTACACCTTC.

The rearrangement links TRBV6-6 to TRBJ2-1; tentatively, D is TRBD2 (6 bases). Germline values: CDR1 MNHNY, CDR2 SVGAGI (reference sequence). The CDR3 runs 15 residues. V was shortened by 5 bases and J by 2 bases, with 13 bases between the two germline ends. CDR3 in amino acids: CASSASRTTYNEQFF. In DNA form, the CDR3 reads TGTGCCAGCAGTGCCTCCCGGACTACCTACAATGAGCAGTTCTTC.

This clone is labeled medium-sized (0.01 to 0.1%). V is TRBV19 and J is TRBJ2-2, with D possibly TRBD2 on 6 matching bases. Germline CDR1 is LNHDA and CDR2 is SQIVND (reference sequence). The CDR3 totals 13 residues. V was clipped by 11 bases and J by 3 bases, with 13 bases between them. The CDR3 coding sequence is TGTGCCTCCGGGACGGGAGACACCGGGGAGCTGTTTTTT. Encoded protein: CASGTGDTGELFF.

In DNA, the CDR3 is TGTGCCAGCAGGAAAACCGGGACTAGCGGGAGGGCCGCTTCCTACAATGAGCAGTTCTTC. This translates into CASRKTGTSGRAASYNEQFF. V and J are TRBV3-1 (or the pseudogene TRBV3-2) and TRBJ2-1, with 16 bases fitting TRBD2. The CDR3 totals 20 residues. V lost 6 bases to trimming and J lost 1 base; unmatched junction nucleotides: 12. Germline V CDR1 and CDR2: LGHDT, YNNKEL (reference sequence).

This chain connects TRBV19 to TRBJ2-7, with TRBD2 identical over 13 bases. The CDR3 runs to 13 residues. The germline gives CDR1 LNHDA, CDR2 SQIVND (reference sequence). V was clipped by 8 bases and J by 2 bases; unmatched bases: 0. Written as DNA, the CDR3 is TGTGCCAGTGGACTAGCGGGAGCCTACGAGCAGTACTTC. Translated: CASGLAGAYEQYF.

The V and J genes are TRBV7-8 and TRBJ1-5; D might be TRBD1 (5 bases). The CDR3 runs to 12 residues. Per the germline V gene, CDR1 is SGHVS and CDR2 is FQNEAQ. Trimming took 4 bases from V and 9 from J, leaving 10 bases between them. CDR3 nucleotides: TGTGCCAGCAGCTGGCAGGGTTCGCCCCAGCATTTT. It specifies CASSWQGSPQHF.

The CDR3, as DNA: TGTGCCAGCAGCTTCAGGGGGCATGACTCACCCCTCCACTTT. Translation: CASSFRGHDSPLHF. This chain uses TRBV5-6 with TRBJ1-6, with 8 nucleotides matching TRBD1. Unmatched junction bases numbered 5, after V lost 2 bases and J lost 10 bases. This CDR3 has 14 amino acids. Per germline, CDR1 SGHDT and CDR2 YYEEEE.